This entry concerns a single TCR beta chain. TCRdb's table, derived via immunoSEQ multiplex PCR, lists solely in-frame clones and lacks some. This sample yields roughly 190,000 clones, of which around 76% are seen a single time; roughly 8.7% belongs to the top ten. These data come from a study of blood T cell repertoires in COVID-19. About the study: Both acute and convalescent COVID-19 samples were obtained from the United States, Italy and Spain. PBMCs, B-cell-depleted T cells, or T cells were the source of the cDNA or gDNA that made up the material.

The CDR3 contains 15 residues. Unmatched junction bases numbered 8, after V lost 6 bases and J lost 3 bases. Germline V CDR1 and CDR2: SNHLY, FYNNEI. The sequenced sample consisted of peripheral blood. The chain combines TRBV2 with TRBJ2-3; 8 positions agree with TRBD2. This TCR derives from a woman in her 50s with active or convalescent COVID-19. The CDR3 DNA follows: TGTGCCAGCAGGAGACTAGCGAGCTTTACAGATACGCAGTATTTT. Translating gives CASRRLASFTDTQYF.